Listed here is a single TCR beta chain. Its target is unknown. The table came from immunoSEQ multiplex PCR; TCRdb's copy has only in-frame clones and leaves some out. The data contain over 90,000 clones, approximately 80% of them singletons. From germline, CDR1 is SGHNT and CDR2 YYREEE (reference sequence). This CDR3 is built from 16 residues. The V segment lost 4 bases and the J segment 5 bases; nucleotides outside the gene matches: 9. Time point given: after dendritic cell vaccination, including at tumor progression/relapse. The entry originates in a study of glioma-infiltrating T cells after dendritic cell vaccination. Study-wide context: Between the early 2000s and the early 2010s, patients got autologous tumor lysate-pulsed dendritic cell vaccines.

Notes on the study in general: The cohort had few patients with full blood and tumor sets.

Source: blood, taken after dendritic cell vaccination. This chain joins TRBV5-4 and TRBJ2-2; 9 nucleotides line up with TRBD2. The clonotype originates from a human donor with glioblastoma. This CDR3 is CASSPLAGTRTGELFF. In DNA form, the CDR3 reads TGTGCCAGCAGCCCCCTAGCGGGAACGAGGACCGGGGAGCTGTTTTTT. The full variable domain, its missing parts supplied by reference TRBV5-4 and TRBJ2-2, is ETGVTQSPTHLIKTRGQQVTLRCSSQSGHNTVSWYQQALGQGPQFIFQYYREEENGRGNFPPRFSGLQFPNYSSELNVNALELDDSALYLCASSPLAGTRTGELFFGEGSRLTVL.